This T cell receptor beta chain was identified in a study of cytomegalovirus exposure and HLA in healthy donors. Whole-study findings and limits: HLA-A and HLA-B allele assignments for most subjects were reportedly predicted accurately using TCR beta sequences. Relative to the approximately 700-donor mean, N-insertions were reportedly fewer in an Asian-associated ancestry cluster in a later analysis. Researchers reported in a later analysis that a missense DCLRE1C variant was tied to TCR beta V- and J-gene trimming.

The PCR used 60 Vbeta and 13 Jbeta primers. The protocol was immunoSEQ multiplex PCR, while the TCRdb copy is restricted to in-frame clones and leaves out a portion. This table has around 200,000 clones, 75% to 90% appearing once. Trimming pared 1 base from V and 3 bases from J, leaving 12 bases between. The CDR3 consists of 16 residues. Germline CDR1 reads MDHEN; CDR2 reads SYDVKM. About this clone: Its antigen is undetermined.

The source is a woman aged 25 to 39 in good health and CMV-seronegative. Sample: PBMCs. The chain employs TRBV28 and TRBJ1-4; no firm D call. The CDR3 bases are TGTGCCAGCAGTTTATTTGGTACGGTATCTAATGAAAAACTGTTTTTT. Protein: CASSLFGTVSNEKLFF.